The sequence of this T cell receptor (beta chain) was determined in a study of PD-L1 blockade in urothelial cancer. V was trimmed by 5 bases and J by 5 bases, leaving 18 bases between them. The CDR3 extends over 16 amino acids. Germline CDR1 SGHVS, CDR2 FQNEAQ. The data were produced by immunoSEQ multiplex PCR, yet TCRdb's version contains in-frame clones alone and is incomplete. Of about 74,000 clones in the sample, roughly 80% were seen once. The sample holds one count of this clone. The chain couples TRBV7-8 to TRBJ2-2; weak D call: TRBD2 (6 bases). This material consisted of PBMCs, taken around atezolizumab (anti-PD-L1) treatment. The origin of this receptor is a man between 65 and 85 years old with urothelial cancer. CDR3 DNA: TGTGCCAGCAGCCCTGGAGGGCGGGCAGGGACCGGGGAGCTGTTTTTT. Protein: CASSPGGRAGTGELFF.